One and the same sample provided the 14 T cell receptor beta chains below, sequenced in a study of somatic mutations in cytotoxic T cells in rheumatoid arthritis. Using immunoSEQ multiplex PCR, the repertoire was profiled, and TCRdb retains in-frame clones only, with some absent. The sample yields some 12,000 clones, roughly 68% seen once. The sequencing input was CD8+ T cells sorted from blood. The source is a man in his sixties in good health.

This clone has only a few counts. This rearrangement joins TRBV29-1 to TRBJ1-1; a possible D gene is TRBD1 (6 bases). The CDR3 runs 12 residues. With 7 bases removed from V and 7 bases from J, the gap between germline ends came to 16 bases. Germline V gene sequence: CDR1 SQVTM, CDR2 ANQGSEA. As DNA, the CDR3 is TGCAGCGCAGAAATACAGGGCCTTGAAGCTTTCTTT. Translation: CSAEIQGLEAFF.

This rearrangement joins TRBV27 to TRBJ2-7; TRBD2 agrees at 7 bases. The CDR3 totals 15 residues. The germline gives CDR1 MNHEY, CDR2 SMNVEV (reference sequence). After removal of 5 bases from V and 0 bases from J, the junction contained 7 bases not matched to a gene. Here the CDR3 reads CASSDGGSISYEQYF. CDR3 nucleotide sequence: TGTGCCAGCAGTGATGGCGGGAGTATCTCCTACGAGCAGTACTTC.

The gene calls are TRBV30 and TRBJ2-1, with a weak D call TRBD1 (5 bases). Deletions cut 2 bases from V and 9 bases from J, with 14 bases between. Germline CDR1 GTSNPN, CDR2 SVGIG (reference sequence). The CDR3 sequence is 13 residues long. CDR3 amino acids: CAWSLSWGGEQFF. The CDR3, as DNA: TGTGCCTGGAGTTTGTCCTGGGGCGGTGAGCAGTTCTTC.

The sample holds one count of this clone. The V call is TRBV6-5, the J call TRBJ1-5; possibly TRBD1 for D (5 bases). The V and J ends lost 4 bases and 4 bases respectively, with 11 bases between them. Germline CDR1 is MNHEY and CDR2 is SVGAGI. The CDR3 totals 14 residues. The CDR3 DNA follows: TGTGCCAGCAGTTCAGGGCAGGGAAATCAGCCCCAGCATTTT. Translated: CASSSGQGNQPQHF.

The rearrangement links TRBV27 to TRBJ2-1, with 11 bases identical to TRBD2. CDR1 is MNHEY and CDR2 is SMNVEV in the germline V gene (reference sequence). J lost 10 bases, V lost 5 bases, and 16 bases had no gene match. The CDR3 runs 17 residues. As DNA, the CDR3 is TGTGCCAGCAGTGACAACCAACTAGCGGGAGTTTTGGGAGAGCAGTTCTTC. Translated, it gives CASSDNQLAGVLGEQFF.

This sequence joins TRBV5-6 and TRBJ2-1; TRBD1 is a possible D gene (6 bases). Germline CDR1 SGHDT, CDR2 YYEEEE. V lost 4 bases and J lost 12, with 17 bases in between. The length of the CDR3 is 13 residues. The CDR3 loop reads CASSPGTSVRQFF. The DNA of the CDR3 is TGTGCCAGCAGCCCTGGGACATCCGTGAGGCAGTTCTTC.

Here the CDR3 reads CASSYSRSNEQFF. The CDR3 DNA sequence: TGTGCCAGCAGTTACTCTAGGAGCAATGAGCAGTTCTTC. The chain is built from TRBV6-5 and TRBJ2-1; D is unresolved. This CDR3 spans 13 amino acids. V was pared by 0 bases and J by 6 bases, with 6 bases between. The germline CDR1 and CDR2 sequences are MNHEY and SVGAGI.

This clone was counted once. This chain links TRBV2 with TRBJ2-5; TRBD2 aligns across 14 bases. The CDR3 is made up of 16 amino acids. With 11 bases clipped from V and 5 bases from J, the junction kept 13 bases outside the gene matches. CDR1 is SNHLY and CDR2 is FYNNEI in the germline V gene. CDR3 sequence (DNA): TGTGCCGATGGACAGGGGACTAGCGGGAGTTTGGAGACCCAGTACTTC. Residues: CADGQGTSGSLETQYF. Looking up the rest from reference TRBV2 and TRBJ2-5 gives the full variable domain: EPEVTQTPSHQVTQMGQEVILRCVPISNHLYFYWYRQILGQKVEFLVSFYNNEISEKSEIFDDQFSVERPDGSNFTLKIRSTKLEDSAMYFCADGQGTSGSLETQYFGPGTRLLVL.

The rearrangement joins TRBV27 to TRBJ2-7; TRBD1 is a possible D gene (6 bases). This CDR3 has 15 amino acids. The V end was cut by 5 bases, the J end by 3 bases, with 17 bases between. Germline CDR1 is MNHEY and CDR2 is SMNVEV (reference sequence). The CDR3 sequence is CASSDRQEIHYEQYF. The CDR3 nucleotides read TGTGCCAGCAGTGACAGACAGGAGATACACTACGAGCAGTACTTC.

The CDR3 DNA sequence: TGTGCCAGCAGCGCCTCCTACAATGAGCAGTTCTTC. This encodes CASSASYNEQFF. This chain connects TRBV7-9 to TRBJ2-1; no firm D call. The germline V gene encodes CDR1 SEHNR and CDR2 FQNEAQ (reference sequence). V lost 5 bases and J lost 0, with 2 bases in between. The length of the CDR3 is 12 residues.

The chain links TRBV4-3 to TRBJ1-1; 12 bases are shared with TRBD1. The trim removed 1 base at V and 4 bases at J, leaving 13 bases unmatched. CDR1 LGHNA and CDR2 YSLEER come from the germline V gene. CDR3 length equals 19 residues. As DNA, the CDR3 is TGCGCCAGCAGCCAAGGGACCGGGACAGGGGGCTCCTGGGGCACTGAAGCTTTCTTT. Protein product: CASSQGTGTGGSWGTEAFF.

This clone has a handful of counts. The V and J genes are TRBV27 and TRBJ2-7, with D possibly being TRBD1 (5 bases). V was shortened by 2 bases and J by 6 bases, with 11 bases between the two germline ends. Germline V lookup: CDR1 MNHEY, CDR2 SMNVEV (reference sequence). The CDR3 has 13 amino acids. CDR3 protein: CASSLRTWSEQYF. The CDR3 region has the DNA TGTGCCAGCAGTTTAAGGACATGGAGCGAGCAGTACTTC.

The chain couples TRBV6-4 to TRBJ2-6, with 11 bases that match TRBD1. V lost 6 bases to trimming and J lost 4 bases; unmatched junction nucleotides: 8. Germline CDR1 MRHNA, CDR2 SNTAGT. The CDR3 sequence is 17 residues long. The chain's CDR3 is CASSGGQGVTGANVLTF. As DNA, the CDR3 is TGTGCCAGCAGCGGGGGACAGGGGGTTACCGGGGCCAACGTCCTGACTTTC.

The chain recombines TRBV7-8 with TRBJ2-1, with 10 bases that match TRBD2. This CDR3 spans 16 amino acids. Germline V lookup: CDR1 SGHVS, CDR2 FQNEAQ. V shed 5 bases, J shed 0 bases, and the junction held 4 bases outside the gene matches. The CDR3 loop reads CASSLSGGSSYNEQFF. The CDR3 region has the DNA TGTGCCAGCAGCCTTAGCGGGGGGAGCTCCTACAATGAGCAGTTCTTC.